A selection of T cell receptor beta chains follows, all from one sample in a study of blood T cell repertoires in COVID-19. Measured with immunoSEQ multiplex PCR; TCRdb has only the in-frame clones, and not every one. The sample contains 300,000 or so clones, about 90% of which appear only once. Sequencing was performed on peripheral blood. These receptors all stem from a woman aged 25 to 39 with COVID-19, enrolled during active disease. Both conserved end residues are part of each CDR3. The D gene is left open where the match is weak. Clone size is given for some rows only: seen once, a few or many times, or a class if the clone is expanded.

clone size: once
V gene: TRBV3-1/TRBV3-2
J gene: TRBJ1-1
D gene: NA
CDR3 DNA: TGTGCCAGCAGCCACAGGGTTTACACTGAAGCTTTCTTT
CDR3 protein: CASSHRVYTEAFF

clone size: NA
V gene: TRBV19
J gene: TRBJ2-1
D gene: TRBD1
CDR3 DNA: TGTGCCAGTAGTGGCAGACAGGGGAAGGTTGACAATGAGCAGTTCTTC
CDR3 protein: CASSGRQGKVDNEQFF

clone size: NA
V gene: TRBV5-4
J gene: TRBJ2-2
D gene: NA
CDR3 DNA: TGTGCCAGCAGCTTATCTAGCACCGGGGAGCTGTTTTTT
CDR3 protein: CASSLSSTGELFF

clone size: NA
V gene: TRBV28
J gene: TRBJ2-1
D gene: TRBD2
CDR3 DNA: TGTGCCAGCAGTTCCCCCGGGACTAGCGGGTACAATGAGCAGTTCTTC
CDR3 protein: CASSSPGTSGYNEQFF

clone size: NA
V gene: TRBV19
J gene: TRBJ2-3
D gene: TRBD2
CDR3 DNA: TGTGCCAGTAGTAGGGGGTCCGGGACTAAAAGCACAGATACGCAGTATTTT
CDR3 protein: CASSRGSGTKSTDTQYF

clone size: NA
V gene: TRBV5-6
J gene: TRBJ2-4
D gene: NA
CDR3 DNA: TGTGCCAGCAGCCGTCGAGAGGGGGACCCATCCAAAAACATTCAGTACTTC
CDR3 protein: CASSRREGDPSKNIQYF

clone size: NA
V gene: TRBV5-5
J gene: TRBJ1-3
D gene: TRBD1
CDR3 DNA: TGTGCCAGCAGCAGTCTTCCGGGACAGGGAACCTCTGGAAACACCATATATTTT
CDR3 protein: CASSSLPGQGTSGNTIYF

clone size: once
V gene: TRBV3-1/TRBV3-2
J gene: TRBJ2-7
D gene: TRBD1
CDR3 DNA: TGTGCCAGCAGCAGGGACAGGGTAAGCGAGCAGTACTTC
CDR3 protein: CASSRDRVSEQYF

clone size: NA
V gene: TRBV2
J gene: TRBJ1-5
D gene: NA
CDR3 DNA: TGTGCCAGCAGTGAGGGCAGGGCCAGCAATCAGCCCCAGCATTTT
CDR3 protein: CASSEGRASNQPQHF

clone size: NA
V gene: TRBV7-9
J gene: TRBJ2-2
D gene: NA
CDR3 DNA: TGTGCCAGCAGCTTGCGAGACAGCCCAACCGGGGAGCTGTTTTTT
CDR3 protein: CASSLRDSPTGELFF

clone size: NA
V gene: TRBV9
J gene: TRBJ2-5
D gene: TRBD2
CDR3 DNA: TGTGCCAGCAGCGTAGGGGTAGCGGGAGGGGGCCAAGAGACCCAGTACTTC
CDR3 protein: CASSVGVAGGGQETQYF

clone size: NA
V gene: TRBV28
J gene: TRBJ2-1
D gene: TRBD2
CDR3 DNA: TGTGCCAGCAGTTCTCCGGGAGGGCTCAATGAGCAGTTCTTC
CDR3 protein: CASSSPGGLNEQFF

clone size: NA
V gene: TRBV27
J gene: TRBJ1-6
D gene: NA
CDR3 DNA: TGTGCCAGCAGTCGTGCCCGGGTGAATTCACCCCTCCACTTT
CDR3 protein: CASSRARVNSPLHF

clone size: NA
V gene: TRBV12-3/TRBV12-4
J gene: TRBJ1-1
D gene: TRBD1
CDR3 DNA: TGTGCCAGCAGCCGGGGACAGAGCGAAGCTTTCTTT
CDR3 protein: CASSRGQSEAFF

clone size: NA
V gene: TRBV6-1
J gene: TRBJ1-6
D gene: TRBD1
CDR3 DNA: TGTGCCAGCAGTGAAGTAGGGGGCGCCGGGTATAATTCACCCCTCCACTTT
CDR3 protein: CASSEVGGAGYNSPLHF

clone size: NA
V gene: TRBV29-1
J gene: TRBJ2-1
D gene: TRBD2
CDR3 DNA: TGCAGCGTTGACGGACTAGAACGCCCCTACAATGAGCAGTTCTTC
CDR3 protein: CSVDGLERPYNEQFF

clone size: NA
V gene: TRBV6-1
J gene: TRBJ2-7
D gene: TRBD2
CDR3 DNA: TGTGCCAGCAGTGAAGTGGTAGCGGGAGCCGGCGAGCAGTACTTC
CDR3 protein: CASSEVVAGAGEQYF

clone size: NA
V gene: TRBV10-3
J gene: TRBJ1-4
D gene: TRBD1
CDR3 DNA: TGTGCCATCAGTTCGACAGGGGAAACTAATGAAAAACTGTTTTTT
CDR3 protein: CAISSTGETNEKLFF

clone size: NA
V gene: TRBV27
J gene: TRBJ2-1
D gene: TRBD1
CDR3 DNA: TGTGCCAGCAGTTTGGACCGGGACAGGGATGTCAATGAGCAGTTCTTC
CDR3 protein: CASSLDRDRDVNEQFF

clone size: NA
V gene: TRBV18
J gene: TRBJ2-7
D gene: TRBD2
CDR3 DNA: TGTGCCAGCTCACCACTTAGCGGGAGGGCCGTCTACGAGCAGTACTTC
CDR3 protein: CASSPLSGRAVYEQYF

clone size: NA
V gene: TRBV25-1
J gene: TRBJ2-3
D gene: TRBD1
CDR3 DNA: TGTGCCAGCAGAGCCGACAGGGGAACAGATACGCAGTATTTT
CDR3 protein: CASRADRGTDTQYF

clone size: once
V gene: TRBV2
J gene: TRBJ2-2
D gene: TRBD1
CDR3 DNA: TGTGCCAGCATTCCCCCCCCGGGACAGGGGGCCGGTACCGGGGAGCTGTTTTTT
CDR3 protein: CASIPPPGQGAGTGELFF

clone size: NA
V gene: TRBV5-1
J gene: TRBJ2-3
D gene: TRBD1
CDR3 DNA: TGCGCCAGCAGCTTGAAGACAGGGGGCACAGATACGCAGTATTTT
CDR3 protein: CASSLKTGGTDTQYF

clone size: NA
V gene: TRBV21-1
J gene: TRBJ2-2
D gene: NA
CDR3 DNA: TGTGCCAGCAGCAAAGCGGTTAGCGGGGCTAAGAACACCGGGGAGCTGTTTTTT
CDR3 protein: CASSKAVSGAKNTGELFF

clone size: NA
V gene: TRBV25-1
J gene: TRBJ1-1
D gene: NA
CDR3 DNA: TGTGCCCTTACGGTTCAGGTATATGAGGGCACTGAAGCTTTCTTT
CDR3 protein: CALTVQVYEGTEAFF

clone size: NA
V gene: TRBV20-1
J gene: TRBJ1-6
D gene: TRBD1
CDR3 DNA: TGCAGTGCCGGACAGGGTTCACCCCTCCACTTT
CDR3 protein: CSAGQGSPLHF

clone size: NA
V gene: TRBV3-1/TRBV3-2
J gene: TRBJ2-2
D gene: NA
CDR3 DNA: TGTGCCAGCAGCCAATCTACCGGGGAGCTGTTTTTT
CDR3 protein: CASSQSTGELFF

clone size: NA
V gene: TRBV7-2
J gene: TRBJ1-6
D gene: NA
CDR3 DNA: TGTGCCAGCAGCTTAGCCACGGGGCCCCTCCACTTT
CDR3 protein: CASSLATGPLHF

clone size: NA
V gene: TRBV7-9
J gene: TRBJ2-3
D gene: TRBD1
CDR3 DNA: TGTGCCAGCAGCTTAGAGGGGGCGAGCACAGATACGCAGTATTTT
CDR3 protein: CASSLEGASTDTQYF

clone size: once
V gene: TRBV19
J gene: TRBJ2-5
D gene: NA
CDR3 DNA: TGTGCCAGTAGTCCAACAAGGGGCCCAGGGGAGACCCAGTACTTC
CDR3 protein: CASSPTRGPGETQYF

clone size: NA
V gene: TRBV6-5
J gene: TRBJ1-2
D gene: NA
CDR3 DNA: TGTGCCAGCAATACCTACCGGGAGGGTCTTGGCTACACCTTC
CDR3 protein: CASNTYREGLGYTF

clone size: NA
V gene: TRBV25-1
J gene: TRBJ2-5
D gene: TRBD1
CDR3 DNA: TGTGCCAGCAGACAATCGGGACAGGGGGCGAGAGAGACCCAGTACTTC
CDR3 protein: CASRQSGQGARETQYF

clone size: NA
V gene: TRBV28
J gene: TRBJ2-7
D gene: TRBD2
CDR3 DNA: TGTGCCAGCAGCCTTAGACTAGCGGGAGTTGGCGAGCAGTACTTC
CDR3 protein: CASSLRLAGVGEQYF

clone size: NA
V gene: TRBV9
J gene: TRBJ2-1
D gene: TRBD2
CDR3 DNA: TGTGCCAGCAGCGTAGGATTGTGGGGACGACTAGCGCAAACCAATGAGCAGTTCTTC
CDR3 protein: CASSVGLWGRLAQTNEQFF

clone size: NA
V gene: TRBV28
J gene: TRBJ2-7
D gene: TRBD2
CDR3 DNA: TGTGCCAGCAGTTCCCGACTAGCGAGTACCTACGAGCAGTACTTC
CDR3 protein: CASSSRLASTYEQYF

clone size: NA
V gene: TRBV10-3
J gene: TRBJ1-5
D gene: TRBD1
CDR3 DNA: TGTGCCATCAGTGAGGCGAAACAGGGGGCGAAACGCAATCAGCCCCAGCATTTT
CDR3 protein: CAISEAKQGAKRNQPQHF

clone size: NA
V gene: TRBV6-1
J gene: TRBJ2-7
D gene: TRBD2
CDR3 DNA: TGTGCCAGCAGTGAAGCGCGGGTAGCGGGCGAGCAGTACTTC
CDR3 protein: CASSEARVAGEQYF

clone size: few
V gene: TRBV12-3/TRBV12-4
J gene: TRBJ2-7
D gene: NA
CDR3 DNA: TGTGCCAGCAGTCAAGCTATAACGGGAGAGCAGTACTTC
CDR3 protein: CASSQAITGEQYF

clone size: NA
V gene: TRBV7-9
J gene: TRBJ2-5
D gene: NA
CDR3 DNA: TGTGCCAGCAGCTTAGTGGTGTGGGGGGAGGAGACCCAGTACTTC
CDR3 protein: CASSLVVWGEETQYF

clone size: NA
V gene: TRBV11-2
J gene: TRBJ2-1
D gene: TRBD2
CDR3 DNA: TGTGCCAGCGGCAGACTAGCGCAGAATGAGCAGTTCTTC
CDR3 protein: CASGRLAQNEQFF

clone size: NA
V gene: TRBV6-5
J gene: TRBJ2-7
D gene: NA
CDR3 DNA: TGTGCCAGCAGTTCGGCAGGGGAGCAGTACTTC
CDR3 protein: CASSSAGEQYF

clone size: NA
V gene: TRBV10-2
J gene: TRBJ2-7
D gene: TRBD1
CDR3 DNA: TGCGCCAGCAGTGAGGCCACAGGGGGTGTACCTTACGAGCAGTACTTC
CDR3 protein: CASSEATGGVPYEQYF

clone size: NA
V gene: TRBV14
J gene: TRBJ2-2
D gene: NA
CDR3 DNA: TGTGCCAGCAGCCAAAATTCCAGGACCGGGGAGCTGTTTTTT
CDR3 protein: CASSQNSRTGELFF

clone size: NA
V gene: TRBV5-5
J gene: TRBJ1-1
D gene: NA
CDR3 DNA: TGTGCCAGCAGCTTGGCCGCCGACAGCCAGAACACTGAAGCTTTCTTT
CDR3 protein: CASSLAADSQNTEAFF

clone size: NA
V gene: TRBV6-2/TRBV6-3
J gene: TRBJ1-6
D gene: NA
CDR3 DNA: TGTGCCAGCAGTTACCCCTCATCAGGGCCCCTCCATAATTCACCCCTCCACTTT
CDR3 protein: CASSYPSSGPLHNSPLHF

clone size: NA
V gene: TRBV3-1/TRBV3-2
J gene: TRBJ2-2
D gene: TRBD2
CDR3 DNA: TGTGCCAGCAGCCGCCTTAGCGGGACGGGAACCGGGGAGCTGTTTTTT
CDR3 protein: CASSRLSGTGTGELFF

clone size: NA
V gene: TRBV7-9
J gene: TRBJ1-1
D gene: TRBD1
CDR3 DNA: TGTGCCAGCAGCTTAGGACAGGGGGACACTGAAGCTTTCTTT
CDR3 protein: CASSLGQGDTEAFF

clone size: NA
V gene: TRBV5-1
J gene: TRBJ2-7
D gene: NA
CDR3 DNA: TGCGCCAGCAGCTTGCGAGCGGGCAACTCCTACGAGCAGTACTTC
CDR3 protein: CASSLRAGNSYEQYF

clone size: NA
V gene: TRBV12-3/TRBV12-4
J gene: TRBJ1-2
D gene: NA
CDR3 DNA: TGTGCCAGCAGCCCACAGGGACGTGGCTACACCTTC
CDR3 protein: CASSPQGRGYTF

clone size: NA
V gene: TRBV27
J gene: TRBJ1-4
D gene: TRBD1
CDR3 DNA: TGTGCCAGCAGGGCGACAGGGCACTTGGGAAAACTGTTTTTT
CDR3 protein: CASRATGHLGKLFF

clone size: once
V gene: TRBV2
J gene: TRBJ1-6
D gene: NA
CDR3 DNA: TGTGCCAGCAGTGCCCGGGAGGGTGATTCACCCCTCCACTTT
CDR3 protein: CASSAREGDSPLHF